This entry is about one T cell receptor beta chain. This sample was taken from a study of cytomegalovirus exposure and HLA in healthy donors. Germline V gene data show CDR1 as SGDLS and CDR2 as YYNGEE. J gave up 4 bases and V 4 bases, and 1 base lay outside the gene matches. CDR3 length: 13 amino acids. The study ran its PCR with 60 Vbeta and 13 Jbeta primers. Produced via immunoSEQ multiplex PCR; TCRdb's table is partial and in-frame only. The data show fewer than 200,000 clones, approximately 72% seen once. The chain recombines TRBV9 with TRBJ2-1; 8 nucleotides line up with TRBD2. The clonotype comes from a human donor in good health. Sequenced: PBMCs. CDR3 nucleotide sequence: TGTGCCAGCAGCCCGGGGGGGTACAATGAGCAGTTCTTC. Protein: CASSPGGYNEQFF.